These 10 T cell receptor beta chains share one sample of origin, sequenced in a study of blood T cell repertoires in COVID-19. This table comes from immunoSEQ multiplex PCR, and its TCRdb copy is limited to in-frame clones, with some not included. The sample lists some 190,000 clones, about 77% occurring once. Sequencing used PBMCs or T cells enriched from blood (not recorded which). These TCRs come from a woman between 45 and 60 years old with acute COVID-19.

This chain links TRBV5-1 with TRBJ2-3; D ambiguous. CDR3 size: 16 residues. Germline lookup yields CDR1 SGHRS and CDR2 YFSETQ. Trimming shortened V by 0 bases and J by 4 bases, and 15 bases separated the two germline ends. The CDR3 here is CASSLVATGSSDTQYF. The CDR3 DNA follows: TGCGCCAGCAGCTTGGTGGCAACCGGGTCTTCAGATACGCAGTATTTT.

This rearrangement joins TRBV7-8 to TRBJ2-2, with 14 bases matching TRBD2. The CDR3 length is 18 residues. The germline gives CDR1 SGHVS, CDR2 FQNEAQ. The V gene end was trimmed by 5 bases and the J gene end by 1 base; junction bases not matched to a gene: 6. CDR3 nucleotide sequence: TGTGCCAGCAGCCCCCTGACTAGCGGGGGGGTGAACACCGGGGAGCTGTTTTTT. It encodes CASSPLTSGGVNTGELFF.

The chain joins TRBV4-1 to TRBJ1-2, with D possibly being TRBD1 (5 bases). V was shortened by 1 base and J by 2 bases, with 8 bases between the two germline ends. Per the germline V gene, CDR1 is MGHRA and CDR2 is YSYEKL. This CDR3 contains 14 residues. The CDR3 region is CASSQGQNNYGYTF. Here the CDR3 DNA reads TGCGCCAGCAGCCAAGGACAGAACAACTATGGCTACACCTTC.

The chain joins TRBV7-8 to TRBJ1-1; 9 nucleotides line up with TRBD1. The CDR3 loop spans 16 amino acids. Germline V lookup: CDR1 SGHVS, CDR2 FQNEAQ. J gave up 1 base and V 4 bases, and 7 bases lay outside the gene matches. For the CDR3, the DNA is TGTGCCAGCAGCTACAGGGGGCCCACGGGGAACACTGAAGCTTTCTTT. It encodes CASSYRGPTGNTEAFF.

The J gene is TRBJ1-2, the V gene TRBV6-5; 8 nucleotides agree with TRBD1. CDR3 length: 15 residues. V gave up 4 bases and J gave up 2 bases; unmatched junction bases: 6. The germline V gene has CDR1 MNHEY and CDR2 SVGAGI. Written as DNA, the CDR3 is TGTGCCAGCAGTTCGAACAGGGACAGGAACTATGGCTACACCTTC. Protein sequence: CASSSNRDRNYGYTF.

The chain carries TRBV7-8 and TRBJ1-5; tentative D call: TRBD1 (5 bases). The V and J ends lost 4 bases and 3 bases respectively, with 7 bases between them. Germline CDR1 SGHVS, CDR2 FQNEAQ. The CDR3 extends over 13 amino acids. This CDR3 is CASSSTDNQPQHF. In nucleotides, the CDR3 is TGTGCCAGCAGCTCGACAGACAATCAGCCCCAGCATTTT.

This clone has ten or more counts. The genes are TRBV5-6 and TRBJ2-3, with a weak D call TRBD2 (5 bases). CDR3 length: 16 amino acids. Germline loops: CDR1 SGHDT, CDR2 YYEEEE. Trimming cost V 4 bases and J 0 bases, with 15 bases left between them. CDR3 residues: CASSLGGSTSTDTQYF. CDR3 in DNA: TGTGCCAGCAGCCTTGGAGGCAGTACTAGCACAGATACGCAGTATTTT.

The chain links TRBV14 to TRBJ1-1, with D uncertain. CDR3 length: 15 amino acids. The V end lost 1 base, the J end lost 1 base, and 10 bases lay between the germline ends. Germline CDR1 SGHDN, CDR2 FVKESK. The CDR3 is CASSQGRRENTEAFF. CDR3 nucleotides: TGTGCCAGCAGCCAAGGTAGGCGGGAGAACACTGAAGCTTTCTTT. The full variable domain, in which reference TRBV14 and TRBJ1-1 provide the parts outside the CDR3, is EAGVTQFPSHSVIEKGQTVTLRCDPISGHDNLYWYRRVMGKEIKFLLHFVKESKQDESGMPNNRFLAERTGGTYSTLKVQPAELEDSGVYFCASSQGRRENTEAFFGQGTRLTVV.

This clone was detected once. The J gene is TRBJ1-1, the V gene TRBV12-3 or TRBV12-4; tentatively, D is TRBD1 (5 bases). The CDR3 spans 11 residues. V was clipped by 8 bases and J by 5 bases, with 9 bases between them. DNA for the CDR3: TGTGCCAGCGAGACAGTTACTGAAGCTTTCTTT. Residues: CASETVTEAFF.

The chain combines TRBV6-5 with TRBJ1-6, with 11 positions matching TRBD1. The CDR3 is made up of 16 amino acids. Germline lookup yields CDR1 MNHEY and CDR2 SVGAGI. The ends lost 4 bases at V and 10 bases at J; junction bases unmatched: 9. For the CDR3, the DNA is TGTGCCAGCAGTTCTACTGGACAGGGGGCCGAATCACCCCTCCACTTT. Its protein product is CASSSTGQGAESPLHF.